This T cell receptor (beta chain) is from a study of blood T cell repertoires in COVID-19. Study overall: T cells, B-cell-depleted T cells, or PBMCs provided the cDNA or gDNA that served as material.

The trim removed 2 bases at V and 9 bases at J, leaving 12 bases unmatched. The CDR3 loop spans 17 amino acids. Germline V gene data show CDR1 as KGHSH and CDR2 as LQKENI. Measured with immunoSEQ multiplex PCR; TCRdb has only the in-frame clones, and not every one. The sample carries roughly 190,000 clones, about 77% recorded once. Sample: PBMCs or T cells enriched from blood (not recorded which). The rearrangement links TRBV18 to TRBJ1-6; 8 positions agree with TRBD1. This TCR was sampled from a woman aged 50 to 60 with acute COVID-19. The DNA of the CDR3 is TGTGCCAGCTCACCAGCCAGGGGGCACACAAGGGGTTCACCCCTCCACTTT. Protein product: CASSPARGHTRGSPLHF.